Shown below are 32 T cell receptor beta chains from a single sample sequenced in a study of T cell responses to AZD1222 COVID-19 vaccine. Data came from immunoSEQ multiplex PCR; TCRdb stores just in-frame clones and leaves some out. This sample has 150,000 to 180,000 clones, with approximately 87% found just once. The specimen was peripheral blood, collected on day 0 of MenACWY control vaccination. The receptors stem from an adult in good health.

The chain carries TRBV4-1 and TRBJ2-7, with TRBD2 matching 10 bases. The CDR3 is made up of 17 amino acids. The ends lost 0 bases at V and 3 bases at J; junction bases unmatched: 8. Germline CDR1 is MGHRA and CDR2 is YSYEKL. CDR3 protein: CASSQDSSGSANYEQYF. CDR3 in DNA: TGCGCCAGCAGCCAAGATTCTAGCGGGAGTGCCAACTACGAGCAGTACTTC.

This chain uses TRBV30 with TRBJ1-2, with 10 bases fitting TRBD1. The CDR3 is 13 residues long. Per the germline V gene, CDR1 is GTSNPN and CDR2 is SVGIG (reference sequence). Unmatched junction bases numbered 2, after V lost 3 bases and J lost 4 bases. The CDR3 DNA is TGTGCCTGGAGAGGACAGGGGGGCTATGGCTACACCTTC. Protein sequence: CAWRGQGGYGYTF.

V is TRBV15 and J is TRBJ2-2; 7 bases are a match to TRBD1. Per the germline V gene, CDR1 is LNHNV and CDR2 is YYDKDF (reference sequence). V lost 5 bases, J lost 4 bases, and 13 bases stayed unmatched. This CDR3 comprises 17 residues. The CDR3 spells CATSGRQGKSSTGELFF. The CDR3, as DNA: TGTGCCACCAGCGGTCGACAGGGTAAATCGAGCACCGGGGAGCTGTTTTTT.

The chain carries TRBV30 and TRBJ1-3; D remains ambiguous. Germline V gene sequence: CDR1 GTSNPN, CDR2 SVGIG (reference sequence). The CDR3 is 16 residues long. V was pared by 1 base and J by 0 bases, with 13 bases between. Here the CDR3 DNA reads TGTGCCTGGAGTGATCCTAGAAGGAGCTCTGGAAACACCATATATTTT. This translates into CAWSDPRRSSGNTIYF.

The rearrangement joins TRBV4-3 to TRBJ2-7; TRBD2 agrees at 12 bases. Per the germline V gene, CDR1 is LGHNA and CDR2 is YSLEER. J was trimmed by 4 bases and V by 2 bases; bases with no gene match: 9. This CDR3 is 17 amino acids long. CDR3 amino acids: CASSQLMTSGGGYEQYF. CDR3 DNA sequence: TGCGCCAGCAGCCAACTTATGACTAGCGGGGGTGGGTACGAGCAGTACTTC.

V and J are TRBV6-5 and TRBJ2-2, with a tentative D call TRBD1 (5 bases). Deletions cut 8 bases from V and 6 bases from J, with 10 bases between. Germline assignment: CDR1 MNHEY and CDR2 SVGAGI. The CDR3 is 12 amino acids. In DNA form, the CDR3 reads TGTGCCAGCGTTGGCAGGGCCGGGGAGCTGTTTTTT. As protein: CASVGRAGELFF.

The rearrangement joins TRBV29-1 to TRBJ2-1; possibly TRBD2 for D (6 bases). V was clipped by 4 bases and J by 3 bases, with 13 bases between them. Germline V gene lookup returns CDR1 SQVTM and CDR2 ANQGSEA. There are 14 residues in the CDR3. DNA of the CDR3: TGCAGCGTTGCCCAGGACTACTTCTACAATGAGCAGTTCTTC. This sequence encodes CSVAQDYFYNEQFF.

The V gene is TRBV19, the J gene TRBJ2-3; D uncertain. Per germline, CDR1 LNHDA and CDR2 SQIVND (reference sequence). The CDR3 contains 16 residues. V lost 0 bases and J lost 1, with 11 bases in between. As DNA, the CDR3 is TGTGCCAGTAGTATAGAGGCCTTTAGGGGCACAGATACGCAGTATTTT. It is translated as CASSIEAFRGTDTQYF.

The rearrangement links TRBV11-3 to TRBJ2-3; 13 positions match TRBD2. V shed 4 bases and J 3 bases; nucleotides not matched to a gene: 10. Per the germline V gene, CDR1 is SGHNT and CDR2 is YENEEA. This CDR3 comprises 18 residues. For the CDR3, the DNA is TGTGCCAGCAGCTCGGGCACCGGGACTAGCGGGGTAACAGATACGCAGTATTTT. Its protein product is CASSSGTGTSGVTDTQYF.

The genes are TRBV7-2 and TRBJ1-2; TRBD1 aligns across 9 bases. The ends lost 5 bases at V and 4 bases at J; junction bases unmatched: 5. The CDR3 contains 14 residues. CDR1 is SGHTA, CDR2 FQGNSA, per germline. CDR3 DNA sequence: TGTGCCAGCAGCAGACAGGGGGTAGGCTATGGCTACACCTTC. Translated, it gives CASSRQGVGYGYTF. Looking up the rest from reference TRBV7-2 and TRBJ1-2 gives the full variable domain: GAGVSQSPSNKVTEKGKDVELRCDPISGHTALYWYRQSLGQGLEFLIYFQGNSAPDKSGLPSDRFSAERTGGSVSTLTIQRTQQEDSAVYLCASSRQGVGYGYTFGSGTRLTVV.

V is TRBV6-6 and J is TRBJ1-2; 10 nucleotides line up with TRBD1. Losses at the gene ends were 5 bases for V and 5 bases for J; bases not matched to a gene: 11. Germline values: CDR1 MNHNY, CDR2 SVGAGI (reference sequence). The CDR3 has 16 amino acids. In nucleotides, the CDR3 is TGTGCCAGCAGTCCTCGCCTGGGACAGGGGATATATGGCTACACCTTC. Protein sequence: CASSPRLGQGIYGYTF.

The chain combines TRBV4-2 with TRBJ2-7, with TRBD2 matching 8 bases. Germline V gives CDR1 LGHNA, CDR2 YNFKEQ. J gave up 2 bases and V 0 bases, and 15 bases lay outside the gene matches. This CDR3 has 19 amino acids. DNA for the CDR3: TGTGCCAGCAGCCAAGACGAGGGCCGGGGGAGCGGGAGCCCCTACGAGCAGTACTTC. Protein: CASSQDEGRGSGSPYEQYF.

The chain carries TRBV27 and TRBJ2-3, with D perhaps given as TRBD1 or TRBD2 (5 bases each). V shed 4 bases and J shed 0 bases, with 14 bases lying between them. Germline values: CDR1 MNHEY, CDR2 SMNVEV (reference sequence). The CDR3 loop spans 16 amino acids. CDR3 DNA: TGTGCCAGCAGTTCCGACCGGGACGGTAGCACAGATACGCAGTATTTT. Translation: CASSSDRDGSTDTQYF.

The chain employs TRBV6-5 and TRBJ2-4; TRBD1 or TRBD2 may be the D gene (5 bases each). V lost 6 bases and J lost 3, with 12 bases in between. CDR1 and CDR2 (germline): MNHEY, SVGAGI. CDR3 length equals 14 residues. CDR3 protein: CASRPGGDKNIQYF. The CDR3 DNA is TGTGCCAGCAGACCTGGGGGAGACAAAAACATTCAGTACTTC.

The rearrangement uses TRBV27 and TRBJ2-1, with D perhaps TRBD2 (5 bases). The V gene lost 5 bases and the J gene lost 10 bases, with 12 bases spanning the gap. This CDR3 has 12 amino acids. Looked up from germline, CDR1 is MNHEY and CDR2 is SMNVEV (reference sequence). The CDR3 reads CASSEGPQEQFF. In DNA form, the CDR3 reads TGTGCCAGCAGTGAGGGCCCCCAGGAGCAGTTCTTC.

This chain links TRBV5-4 with TRBJ1-2; TRBD1 might be the D (6 bases). CDR1 SGHNT and CDR2 YYREEE come from the germline V gene (reference sequence). The ends were cut back, 4 bases at V and 7 bases at J, with 20 bases in the middle. The CDR3 length is 15 residues. CDR3 region: CASSTERTGASGYTF. CDR3 nucleotides: TGTGCCAGCAGCACCGAAAGGACGGGGGCGAGTGGCTACACCTTC.

The chain combines TRBV2 with TRBJ1-5; a possible D gene is TRBD1 (6 bases). This CDR3 is 19 amino acids long. V was cut by 0 bases and J by 4 bases, with 22 bases left in between. Germline V gene sequence: CDR1 SNHLY, CDR2 FYNNEI. This chain's CDR3 is CASSEALRQGPSLNQPQHF. CDR3 bases: TGTGCCAGCAGTGAAGCGCTTAGGCAGGGGCCCTCCTTAAATCAGCCCCAGCATTTT. The full variable domain, its missing parts supplied by reference TRBV2 and TRBJ1-5, is EPEVTQTPSHQVTQMGQEVILRCVPISNHLYFYWYRQILGQKVEFLVSFYNNEISEKSEIFDDQFSVERPDGSNFTLKIRSTKLEDSAMYFCASSEALRQGPSLNQPQHFGDGTRLSIL.

The genes are TRBV4-2 and TRBJ1-3; D is unresolved. V lost 0 bases and J 2 bases, leaving 23 bases between the germline ends. The length of the CDR3 is 20 residues. Germline CDR1 is LGHNA and CDR2 is YNFKEQ. CDR3 nucleotide sequence: TGTGCCAGCAGCCAAGAAATAGGAGCAGGACTAACACTAACTGGAAACACCATATATTTT. This translates into CASSQEIGAGLTLTGNTIYF.

The chain recombines TRBV18 with TRBJ2-2; 8 nucleotides agree with TRBD2. V lost 4 bases to trimming and J lost 3 bases; unmatched junction nucleotides: 7. The CDR3 spans 16 residues. Germline assignment: CDR1 KGHSH and CDR2 LQKENI. The CDR3 DNA sequence: TGTGCCAGCTCACTCCGGGCAGCGGGGGACACCGGGGAGCTGTTTTTT. It encodes CASSLRAAGDTGELFF.

In this sample, this clone turned up once. J is TRBJ2-1 and V is TRBV7-9; no definite D call. Per the germline V gene, CDR1 is SEHNR and CDR2 is FQNEAQ (reference sequence). This CDR3 comprises 12 residues. With 2 bases removed from V and 7 bases from J, the gap between germline ends came to 6 bases. The CDR3 coding sequence is TGTGCCAGCAGCTTATATCAGAATGAGCAGTTCTTC. Protein: CASSLYQNEQFF. The whole variable domain, filled in from reference TRBV7-9 and TRBJ2-1, reads DTGVSQNPRHKITKRGQNVTFRCDPISEHNRLYWYRQTLGQGPEFLTYFQNEAQLEKSRLLSDRFSAERPKGSFSTLEIQRTEQGDSAMYLCASSLYQNEQFFGPGTRLTVL.

The rearrangement uses TRBV7-3 and TRBJ2-1; D gene unclear. The V gene's germline CDR1 is SGHTA and CDR2 FQGTGA. Between the trimmed V and J ends, which lost 0 bases and 6 bases, there was a span of 3 bases. CDR3 length: 12 residues. The DNA for the CDR3 is TGTGCCAGCAGCTTAACAGGCAATGAGCAGTTCTTC. Its protein is CASSLTGNEQFF.

This clone appeared a single time. This chain uses TRBV27 with TRBJ1-5, with D possibly TRBD1 on 6 matching bases. Trimming shortened V by 5 bases and J by 7 bases, and 9 bases separated the two germline ends. CDR3 length: 12 residues. Germline V CDR1 and CDR2: MNHEY, SMNVEV (reference sequence). The CDR3 loop is CASSEQGQPQHF. In nucleotides, the CDR3 is TGTGCCAGCAGTGAACAGGGCCAGCCCCAGCATTTT.

The chain recombines TRBV12-3 or TRBV12-4 with TRBJ2-7; no reliable D call. Trimming shortened V by 6 bases and J by 6 bases, and 9 bases separated the two germline ends. The CDR3 sequence is 11 residues long. The CDR3: CASRGNSEQYF. As DNA, the CDR3 is TGTGCCAGCAGAGGGAACTCCGAGCAGTACTTC.

The chain couples TRBV5-1 to TRBJ2-7, with 9 nucleotides matching TRBD2. Germline V gene sequence: CDR1 SGHRS, CDR2 YFSETQ. This CDR3 comprises 14 residues. After removal of 3 bases from V and 2 bases from J, the junction contained 3 bases not matched to a gene. The CDR3 loop reads CASSWTSEAYEQYF. The CDR3 coding sequence is TGCGCCAGCAGCTGGACTAGCGAGGCCTACGAGCAGTACTTC. Looking up the rest from reference TRBV5-1 and TRBJ2-7 gives the full variable domain: KAGVTQTPRYLIKTRGQQVTLSCSPISGHRSVSWYQQTPGQGLQFLFEYFSETQRNKGNFPGRFSGRQFSNSRSEMNVSTLELGDSALYLCASSWTSEAYEQYFGPGTRLTVT.

The chain combines TRBV11-3 with TRBJ2-3; tentative D call: TRBD2 (6 bases). V lost 1 base to trimming and J lost 8 bases, with 10 bases between them. The germline CDR1 and CDR2 sequences are SGHNT and YENEEA. The CDR3 spans 13 residues. In nucleotides, the CDR3 is TGTGCCAGCAGCTTAGGCGGGAAGGGTACGCAGTATTTT. It codes for CASSLGGKGTQYF. Full variable domain (missing parts from reference TRBV11-3 and TRBJ2-3): EAGVVQSPRYKIIEKKQPVAFWCNPISGHNTLYWYLQNLGQGPELLIRYENEEAVDDSQLPKDRFSAERLKGVDSTLKIQPAELGDSAVYLCASSLGGKGTQYFGPGTRLTVL.

This clone was detected once. The genes are TRBV7-8 and TRBJ2-7; TRBD2 matches at 12 bases. Germline V gene sequence: CDR1 SGHVS, CDR2 FQNEAQ. The CDR3 spans 15 residues. With 1 base clipped from V and 2 bases from J, the junction kept 0 bases outside the gene matches. CDR3 bases: TGTGCCAGCAGCTTAGGACTAGCGGGAGCCTACGAGCAGTACTTC. Protein sequence: CASSLGLAGAYEQYF.

This clone was counted a single time. The chain joins TRBV27 to TRBJ2-1; perhaps TRBD1 as D (6 bases). CDR3 size: 17 residues. V was pared by 6 bases and J by 0 bases, with 18 bases between. Germline values: CDR1 MNHEY, CDR2 SMNVEV (reference sequence). The CDR3 coding sequence is TGTGCCAGCAGGAACGGTCGGGACACGAGCTCCTACAATGAGCAGTTCTTC. Protein product: CASRNGRDTSSYNEQFF.

The V gene is TRBV28, the J gene TRBJ1-5; TRBD1 aligns across 7 bases. Germline CDR1 MDHEN, CDR2 SYDVKM. J gave up 3 bases and V 4 bases, and 9 bases lay outside the gene matches. This CDR3 is built from 16 residues. The CDR3 nucleotides are TGTGCCAGCAGTTCTGGGACAGCCCCTACCAATCAGCCCCAGCATTTT. This codes for CASSSGTAPTNQPQHF.

This clone was recorded once. The rearrangement uses TRBV16 and TRBJ2-7; D is undetermined. The CDR3 is made up of 14 amino acids. CDR1 KGHSY and CDR2 FQNENV come from the germline V gene. V was cut by 0 bases and J by 0 bases, with 6 bases left in between. The CDR3 spells CASSQSKLSYEQYF. The CDR3 DNA sequence: TGTGCCAGCAGCCAATCTAAGCTCTCCTACGAGCAGTACTTC.

This rearrangement joins TRBV5-3 to TRBJ1-1; 7 nucleotides line up with TRBD1. TRBV5-3 is an ORF, and what it does is uncertain. Germline trimming cut 4 bases from V and 2 bases from J; bases unmatched to any gene: 14. This CDR3 comprises 17 residues. This CDR3 reads CARSPHSGGVKNTEAFF. The CDR3 DNA is TGTGCCAGAAGCCCTCATTCAGGGGGGGTAAAAAACACTGAAGCTTTCTTT.

V is TRBV7-9 and J is TRBJ2-5; D gene unclear. V gave up 3 bases and J gave up 1 base, with 15 bases separating them. Germline V gives CDR1 SEHNR, CDR2 FQNEAQ (reference sequence). The CDR3 covers 16 residues. The CDR3 reads CASSFRRTVSQETQYF. The CDR3 nucleotides are TGTGCCAGCAGCTTCCGGCGTACGGTGTCCCAAGAGACCCAGTACTTC.

The chain couples TRBV5-1 to TRBJ2-6, with TRBD1 matching 10 bases. Germline V gives CDR1 SGHRS, CDR2 YFSETQ. The V gene end was trimmed by 4 bases and the J gene end by 1 base; junction bases not matched to a gene: 17. This CDR3 spans 21 amino acids. The CDR3 here is CASSGGRDRGGEGSGANVLTF. In DNA, the CDR3 is TGCGCCAGCAGCGGCGGCCGGGACAGGGGCGGGGAAGGGTCTGGGGCCAACGTCCTGACTTTC. The variable domain in full, completed from reference TRBV5-1 and TRBJ2-6, reads KAGVTQTPRYLIKTRGQQVTLSCSPISGHRSVSWYQQTPGQGLQFLFEYFSETQRNKGNFPGRFSGRQFSNSRSEMNVSTLELGDSALYLCASSGGRDRGGEGSGANVLTFGAGSRLTVL.